This T cell receptor beta chain was sequenced during a study of cytomegalovirus exposure and HLA in healthy donors. Regarding the study as a whole: In an earlier analysis, most TCR beta V segments were productive about 87% or about 30% of the time. There were approximately 150 TCR beta chains listed as cytomegalovirus-associated. The classifier was said to identify cytomegalovirus status with high specificity and sensitivity. Association of roughly 17,000 TCR beta sequences with HLA alleles was found at 0.05 false discovery rate in a later analysis.

Vbeta (60) and Jbeta (13) primers were used in the PCR. This table comes from immunoSEQ multiplex PCR, and its TCRdb copy is limited to in-frame clones, with some not included. The repertoire holds about 130,000 clones, with about 74% as singletons. Comments on this clone: Its target is unknown.

The sample comprised PBMCs. The clonotype was recovered from a woman aged 50 to 60 in good health and CMV-seropositive.

The CDR3 DNA is TGCGCCAGCAGCTCCTTCGACGGACTAGCGGGGTCCGACAATGAGCAGTTCTTC. The encoded protein is CASSSFDGLAGSDNEQFF. The chain couples TRBV5-1 to TRBJ2-1, with 12 bases lining up with TRBD2. The length of the CDR3 is 18 residues. V dropped 3 bases and J dropped 5; count of bases not matched to a gene: 12. Germline values: CDR1 SGHRS, CDR2 YFSETQ.